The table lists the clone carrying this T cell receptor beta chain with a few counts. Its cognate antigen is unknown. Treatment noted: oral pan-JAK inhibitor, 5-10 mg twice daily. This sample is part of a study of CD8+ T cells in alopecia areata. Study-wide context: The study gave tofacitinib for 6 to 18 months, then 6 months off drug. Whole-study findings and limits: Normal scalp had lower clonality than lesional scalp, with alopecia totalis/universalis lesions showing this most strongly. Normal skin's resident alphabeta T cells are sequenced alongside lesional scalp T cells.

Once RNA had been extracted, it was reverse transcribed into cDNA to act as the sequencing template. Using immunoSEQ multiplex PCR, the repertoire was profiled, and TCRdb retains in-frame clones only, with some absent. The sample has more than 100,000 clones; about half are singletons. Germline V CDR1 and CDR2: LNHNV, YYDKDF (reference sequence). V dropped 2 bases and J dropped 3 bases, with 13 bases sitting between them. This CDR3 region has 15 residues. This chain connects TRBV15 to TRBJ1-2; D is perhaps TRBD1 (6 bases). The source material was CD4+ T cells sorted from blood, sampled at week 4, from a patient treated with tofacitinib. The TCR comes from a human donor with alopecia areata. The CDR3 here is CATSRTRTADYGYTF. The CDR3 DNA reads TGTGCCACCAGCAGAACAAGGACAGCTGACTATGGCTACACCTTC. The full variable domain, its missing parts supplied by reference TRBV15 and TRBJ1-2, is DAMVIQNPRYQVTQFGKPVTLSCSQTLNHNVMYWYQQKSSQAPKLLFHYYDKDFNNEADTPDNFQSRRPNTSFCFLDIRSPGLGDTAMYLCATSRTRTADYGYTFGSGTRLTVV.